This T cell receptor (beta chain) was sequenced for a study of CXCR3-negative and CXCR3-positive naive CD8 T cells. Study details: Total TRB output reached around 140 million reads, about 1.5 +/- 0.3 million per library. Whole-study results and caveats: Naive subsets had comparable surface CD5; TCR strength was inferred from TRB CDR3 properties. Researchers report that CXCR3-positive naive cells carry more hydrophobic TRB CDR3s than CXCR3-negative naive cells. With CXCR3 expression partially decreased after cryopreservation, most assays relied on fresh PBMCs.

Comments on this clonotype: Its antigen remains unknown.

Through 5' RACE with UMI labels, the TRB cDNA libraries were prepared. TCRdb re-analyzed the 5' RACE reads; it lists each CDR3 protein once, without DNA. Listed are around 96,000 distinct CDR3 sequences; approximately 1.5% falls within the top ten. This CDR3 spans 17 amino acids. Per germline, CDR1 SNHLY and CDR2 FYNNEI. The TCR comes from a human donor in good health. Some clones in this sample may be carry-over from other donors' samples. This sequence joins TRBV2 and TRBJ2-7; TCRdb gives TRBD1 as the D gene, but with no DNA this cannot be confirmed. Sequences were obtained from naive CXCR3- CD8+ T cells from blood. The subset was: CD45RO-CCR7+CD27+CD95- naive CD8+ T cells lacking CXCR3 (TNR3-). The chain's CDR3 is CASSQTGTGAFVYEQYF. The whole variable domain, remainder taken from reference TRBV2 and TRBJ2-7, is EPEVTQTPSHQVTQMGQEVILRCVPISNHLYFYWYRQILGQKVEFLVSFYNNEISEKSEIFDDQFSVERPDGSNFTLKIRSTKLEDSAMYFCASSQTGTGAFVYEQYFGPGTRLTVT.